This T cell receptor (beta chain) was recovered during a study of blood T cells in healthy people across ages. About the study: About one barcoded beta molecule was captured per two T cells (by template switching).

This clonotype was found many times. Its antigen is currently unknown. General observations from the study: The recorded TCR beta diversity per million T cells decreased in a roughly linear manner with age. From one million sequenced T cells, diversity estimates were lower bounds.

V was clipped by 6 bases and J by 6 bases, with 12 bases between them. The germline gives CDR1 SEHNR, CDR2 FQNEAQ (reference sequence). The CDR3 has 12 residues. Researchers collected approximately 9.9 milliliters of peripheral blood from every single donor. Then a second PCR, running roughly 7 to 11 cycles, was carried out with a sample-barcoded 5' primer and a J-beta primer mix. TCRdb ran MiXCR on the 5' RACE reads and lists one entry per CDR3 protein. The sample shows under 800,000 distinct CDR3 sequences, 40% to 45% of them seen only once. Specimen: blood. V usage is TRBV7-9 and J usage is TRBJ2-7; D gene unclear. This TCR derives from a woman aged 55-69 years in good health. CDR3 DNA: TGTGCCAGCAGTCTCGGTGGATCCGAGCAGTACTTC. This encodes CASSLGGSEQYF.